This T cell receptor beta chain was captured by sequencing in a study of OX40 agonist ivuxolimab in advanced cancers. Points from the study as a whole: Relative to CD4+ cells, CD8+ T cells on average had more expanded clones. Clonal expansion from baseline to week 6 occurred in both CD4+ and CD8+ T cells.

Excluded were patients having autoimmune disease history or systemic immunosuppression. Per germline, CDR1 SGHAT and CDR2 FQNNGV. V lost 4 bases, J lost 5 bases, and 6 bases lay in between. This CDR3 comprises 11 residues. The sample holds a few counts of this clone. Its matching antigen is unknown. Measured with immunoSEQ multiplex PCR; TCRdb has only the in-frame clones, and not every one. Of about 46,000 clones listed, approximately 80% are singletons. The gene calls are TRBV11-2 and TRBJ2-7; D call uncertain. The source was CD4+ or CD8+ T cells sorted from blood, collected in a trial of the OX40 agonist ivuxolimab. The clonotype comes from an adult with an advanced solid tumor such as melanoma, head and neck, liver or kidney cancer. The CDR3 is CASSSFHEQYF. CDR3 sequence (DNA): TGTGCCAGCAGCTCCTTCCACGAGCAGTACTTC.